This record covers a single TCR beta chain. In the authors' workflow: Amplified reference gene primers provided the basis for estimating nucleated cell counts. Assay: immunoSEQ multiplex PCR; the TCRdb copy retains only in-frame clones and omits some. Clonal size and the V and J genes are those of that table, whereas D and trimming came from the DNA. The sample shows about 250,000 clones, under 90% of them seen only once. This record comes from a study of blood T cell repertoires in COVID-19. CDR1 is MNHEY, CDR2 SVGAGI, per germline. V dropped 9 bases and J dropped 8 bases, with 17 bases sitting between them. This CDR3 region has 14 residues. Everyone who took part was 18 to 89 years old, and they came from about two dozen US areas.

The chain has TRBV6-5 and TRBJ1-6; tentatively, D is TRBD1 (5 bases). Sample: PBMCs or T cells enriched from blood (not recorded which). This sequence was found in a young man who had recovered from COVID-19. Here the CDR3 reads CASCRGELHSPLHF. DNA for the CDR3: TGTGCCAGTTGTCGGGGGGAACTTCATTCACCCCTCCACTTT.